The 23 T cell receptor beta chains reported below all come from one sample, sequenced in a study of blood T cell repertoires in COVID-19. Only in-frame clones appear in the TCRdb table, and some are missing; sequencing was by immunoSEQ multiplex PCR. The sample contains about 250,000 clones, 65% to 90% of which appear only once. The sample was peripheral blood. The receptors were gathered from a man between 45 and 60 years old with COVID-19, enrolled during active disease.

The CDR3 sequence: CASSQDLWTSGDNEQFF. DNA of the CDR3: TGTGCCAGCAGCCAAGATCTTTGGACTAGCGGGGACAATGAGCAGTTCTTC. The chain carries TRBV3-1 (or the pseudogene TRBV3-2) and TRBJ2-1; 12 positions agree with TRBD2. This CDR3 contains 17 residues. The junction had 5 bases not matched to a gene; V was cut back by 0 bases and J by 5 bases. Germline values: CDR1 LGHDT, CDR2 YNNKEL (reference sequence).

The chain has TRBV5-1 and TRBJ2-2; D is perhaps TRBD1 (5 bases). The length of the CDR3 is 16 residues. Germline V gene data show CDR1 as SGHRS and CDR2 as YFSETQ. V was cut by 2 bases and J by 0 bases, with 11 bases left in between. The CDR3 nucleotides read TGCGCCAGCAGCTTAGGACATTTCTCGAACACCGGGGAGCTGTTTTTT. Amino acids: CASSLGHFSNTGELFF.

The V call is TRBV24-1, the J call TRBJ1-4, with no clear D. Deletions cut 8 bases from V and 3 bases from J, with 33 bases between. This CDR3 region has 21 residues. In germline, CDR1 is KGHDR, CDR2 SFDVKD. The CDR3 DNA follows: TGTGCCACCACAACTGTGGGGAGGCCTGAGGGTGAACGCGCAGCTAATGAAAAACTGTTTTTT. Its translation is CATTTVGRPEGERAANEKLFF.

This chain links TRBV6-2 or TRBV6-3 with TRBJ1-2; D perhaps matches TRBD1 (6 bases). V was pared by 1 base and J by 2 bases, with 17 bases between. From germline, CDR1 is MNHEY and CDR2 SVGEGT. The CDR3 sequence is 17 residues long. The CDR3 DNA reads TGTGCCAGCAGTTACTGGGGGGGCGCTGGGAGGAACTATGGCTACACCTTC. The encoded protein is CASSYWGGAGRNYGYTF.

The chain has TRBV7-6 and TRBJ1-3; 7 nucleotides line up with TRBD1. The CDR3 consists of 18 residues. Trimming at V came to 3 bases and at J to 0 bases, leaving 11 bases not matched to a gene. Germline assignment: CDR1 SGHVS and CDR2 FNYEAQ. The CDR3 nucleotides read TGTGCCAGCAGCTTCCCCGCTTCCGGGACAGACTCTGGAAACACCATATATTTT. Translating it yields CASSFPASGTDSGNTIYF.

The V and J genes are TRBV19 and TRBJ1-1, with D perhaps matching TRBD1 (5 bases). The CDR3 is 16 residues long. Germline CDR1 and CDR2: LNHDA and SQIVND (reference sequence). Trimming took off 7 bases at V and 4 bases at J, with 22 bases between the two ends. CDR3 coding DNA: TGTGCCAGTACGGGGGGGACGTACCGAACGGGCACTGAAGCTTTCTTT. It is translated as CASTGGTYRTGTEAFF.

CDR3 region: CASSPRERGGVEQFF. CDR3 sequence (DNA): TGCGCCAGCAGCCCTCGAGAGCGGGGGGGCGTTGAGCAGTTCTTC. The chain joins TRBV4-1 to TRBJ2-1, with TRBD2 matching over 10 bases. Germline loops: CDR1 MGHRA, CDR2 YSYEKL. V was clipped by 4 bases and J by 9 bases; unmatched bases: 9. The CDR3 totals 15 residues.

The chain is built from TRBV27 and TRBJ1-5; D unresolved. The CDR3 sequence is 14 residues long. The germline CDR1 and CDR2 sequences are MNHEY and SMNVEV (reference sequence). The V and J ends lost 4 bases and 2 bases respectively, with 9 bases between them. The CDR3 DNA reads as TGTGCCAGCAGTTACGCTTCGGGCAATCAGCCCCAGCATTTT. Amino acids: CASSYASGNQPQHF.

This chain connects TRBV6-5 to TRBJ1-4, with D unresolved. Trimming removed 4 bases from V and 4 bases from J, with 13 bases in between. Germline V lookup: CDR1 MNHEY, CDR2 SVGAGI. This CDR3 is 15 amino acids long. CDR3 protein: CASSSRGRDNEKLFF. DNA of the CDR3: TGTGCCAGCAGTTCTCGAGGGCGGGATAATGAAAAACTGTTTTTT.

V usage is TRBV5-1 and J usage is TRBJ1-1; unclear D gene. The CDR3 loop spans 15 amino acids. V was cut by 4 bases and J by 0 bases, with 13 bases left in between. Germline CDR1 reads SGHRS; CDR2 reads YFSETQ. CDR3 region: CASSVSFSMNTEAFF. CDR3 DNA sequence: TGCGCCAGCAGCGTTAGCTTTTCGATGAACACTGAAGCTTTCTTT.

The chain has TRBV20-1 and TRBJ1-1; the D is unclear. The V gene's germline CDR1 is DFQATT and CDR2 SNEGSKA (reference sequence). The V and J ends lost 3 bases and 6 bases respectively, with 14 bases between them. The CDR3 spans 13 residues. Written as DNA, the CDR3 is TGCAGTGCTAGTCTCTGGGAGGGTGCTGAAGCTTTCTTT. Its protein is CSASLWEGAEAFF.

The CDR3 loop is CASSLRILLAGILSYEQYF. The CDR3 DNA reads TGTGCCAGCAGTTTACGTATATTACTAGCGGGGATTCTTTCCTACGAGCAGTACTTC. The genes are TRBV28 and TRBJ2-7, with 10 nucleotides matching TRBD2. CDR3 length equals 19 residues. J was trimmed by 1 base and V by 2 bases; bases with no gene match: 14. Germline CDR1 is MDHEN and CDR2 is SYDVKM.

This CDR3 reads CASSPRLGLGYTF. As DNA, the CDR3 is TGTGCCAGCAGCCCCAGGCTGGGCCTTGGCTACACCTTC. The gene calls are TRBV7-8 and TRBJ1-2; D not certain. The CDR3 sequence is 13 residues long. Germline CDR1 reads SGHVS; CDR2 reads FQNEAQ. Trimming pared 5 bases from V and 7 bases from J, leaving 14 bases between.

This clone was detected once. This chain uses TRBV2 with TRBJ2-1; no clear D gene. Per germline, CDR1 SNHLY and CDR2 FYNNEI. The ends were cut back, 6 bases at V and 4 bases at J, with 4 bases in the middle. CDR3 length: 11 residues. This chain's CDR3 is CASSVYNEQFF. In DNA form, the CDR3 reads TGTGCCAGCAGCGTGTACAATGAGCAGTTCTTC.

The rearrangement uses TRBV7-8 and TRBJ1-6; no reliable D call. CDR1 is SGHVS and CDR2 is FQNEAQ in the germline V gene. Trimming left V 4 bases short and J 0 bases short, with 4 bases between. The CDR3 totals 14 residues. CDR3 bases: TGTGCCAGCAGCTACAGCTCCTATAATTCACCCCTCCACTTT. This codes for CASSYSSYNSPLHF.

V gene TRBV27 combines with J gene TRBJ1-5; the D gene is possibly TRBD1 (5 bases). The CDR3 extends over 16 amino acids. Per germline, CDR1 MNHEY and CDR2 SMNVEV (reference sequence). V gave up 2 bases and J gave up 0 bases, with 11 bases separating them. The CDR3 here is CASSLRTPYSNQPQHF. DNA for the CDR3: TGTGCCAGCAGTTTACGGACACCTTATAGCAATCAGCCCCAGCATTTT.

V is TRBV19 and J is TRBJ2-2; 7 positions agree with TRBD2. Trimming at V came to 4 bases and at J to 0 bases, leaving 2 bases not matched to a gene. The CDR3 extends over 15 amino acids. Per the germline V gene, CDR1 is LNHDA and CDR2 is SQIVND (reference sequence). The CDR3, as DNA: TGTGCCAGTAGTAGGGCGGGGGCGAACACCGGGGAGCTGTTTTTT. Translating it yields CASSRAGANTGELFF.

The chain combines TRBV28 with TRBJ1-2; D not resolved. The germline V gene has CDR1 MDHEN and CDR2 SYDVKM. This CDR3 spans 13 amino acids. V shed 6 bases and J shed 8 bases, with 16 bases lying between them. DNA for the CDR3: TGTGCCAGCAGCACCCCTGGGCGTTCCGGCTACACCTTC. Its translation: CASSTPGRSGYTF.

This chain joins TRBV2 and TRBJ2-1; D call uncertain. The CDR3 has 13 residues. Per the germline V gene, CDR1 is SNHLY and CDR2 is FYNNEI. V was trimmed by 8 bases and J by 4 bases, leaving 12 bases between them. The CDR3 DNA sequence: TGTGCCAGCGGAGCCGAGCCGTACAATGAGCAGTTCTTC. This codes for CASGAEPYNEQFF.

The chain employs TRBV11-2 and TRBJ2-7; 9 bases fit TRBD1. CDR1 is SGHAT and CDR2 is FQNNGV in the germline V gene. V trimming: 5 bases; J trimming: 2 bases; junction bases outside the gene matches: 7. The CDR3 has 15 residues. In DNA, the CDR3 is TGTGCCAGCAGCCCCCCCGGGACAGGGACCTACGAGCAGTACTTC. Amino acid sequence: CASSPPGTGTYEQYF. Supplemented by reference TRBV11-2 and TRBJ2-7, the full variable domain reads EAGVAQSPRYKIIEKRQSVAFWCNPISGHATLYWYQQILGQGPKLLIQFQNNGVVDDSQLPKDRFSAERLKGVDSTLKIQPAKLEDSAVYLCASSPPGTGTYEQYFGPGTRLTVT.

The genes are TRBV5-8 and TRBJ2-2; D is uncertain. Germline CDR1 is SGHTS and CDR2 is YDEGEE. The V end lost 2 bases, the J end lost 6 bases, and 8 bases lay between the germline ends. The CDR3 runs to 13 residues. CDR3 in amino acids: CASSFFRSGELFF. Written as DNA, the CDR3 is TGTGCCAGCAGCTTCTTCCGTTCCGGGGAGCTGTTTTTT.

The chain combines TRBV30 with TRBJ1-1, with D hard to call. The V and J ends lost 2 bases and 10 bases respectively, with 11 bases between them. Germline V lookup: CDR1 GTSNPN, CDR2 SVGIG (reference sequence). This CDR3 contains 11 residues. The CDR3 DNA follows: TGTGCCTGGAGTCAAACCGCCGGAGCTTTCTTT. Amino acids: CAWSQTAGAFF.

This chain connects TRBV7-6 to TRBJ2-1; 8 nucleotides line up with TRBD2. Germline V gene data show CDR1 as SGHVS and CDR2 as FNYEAQ. This CDR3 contains 16 residues. The V segment lost 5 bases and the J segment 0 bases; nucleotides outside the gene matches: 6. As DNA, the CDR3 is TGTGCCAGCAGCCCCTCGGGGGGGAGCTCCTACAATGAGCAGTTCTTC. Protein: CASSPSGGSSYNEQFF.